The next 26 T cell receptor beta chains were all read from a single sample in a study of glioma-infiltrating T cells after dendritic cell vaccination. Measured with immunoSEQ multiplex PCR; TCRdb has only the in-frame clones, and not every one. The top ten clones hold approximately 10% of a sample with tens of thousands of clones, 85% of them seen once. The specimen was blood, collected before dendritic cell vaccination. Receptors originate from a human donor with glioblastoma.

J is TRBJ2-7 and V is TRBV27; possible D gene TRBD2, 6 bases. Germline V gene sequence: CDR1 MNHEY, CDR2 SMNVEV (reference sequence). The CDR3 extends over 15 amino acids. V was cut by 5 bases and J by 2 bases, with 16 bases left in between. The DNA for the CDR3 is TGTGCCAGCAGTGAGCCGGGAGCTGGGGCCTACGAGCAGTACTTC. It codes for CASSEPGAGAYEQYF.

The gene calls are TRBV18 and TRBJ1-5; no definite D call. Germline CDR1 reads KGHSH; CDR2 reads LQKENI. The ends were cut back, 3 bases at V and 0 bases at J, with 9 bases in the middle. CDR3 length: 15 residues. The CDR3 region is CASSPSQISNQPQHF. CDR3 sequence (DNA): TGTGCCAGCTCACCCTCGCAGATTAGCAATCAGCCCCAGCATTTT.

V and J are TRBV21-1 and TRBJ1-6; the table names TRBD1, a call not compared with the DNA. TRBV21-1 is assigned pseudogene status. The CDR3 has 17 residues. The CDR3 coding sequence is TGTGCCAGCAGCAAAGAGGAAATGGCAGGGCCTAATTCACCCCTCCACTTT. Protein: CASSKEEMAGPNSPLHF.

The gene calls are TRBV6-5 and TRBJ1-1; 7 bases match TRBD1. The CDR3 totals 14 residues. CDR1 and CDR2 (germline): MNHEY, SVGAGI. J gave up 5 bases and V 10 bases, and 13 bases lay outside the gene matches. As DNA, the CDR3 is TGTGCCACTACCAGGGGGGAACAGGGGACTGAAGCTTTCTTT. It is translated as CATTRGEQGTEAFF.

The chain combines TRBV6-4 with TRBJ2-3, with D unclear. The V gene's germline CDR1 is MRHNA and CDR2 SNTAGT. This CDR3 region has 13 residues. V was shortened by 3 bases and J by 1 base, with 5 bases between the two germline ends. The CDR3 region has the DNA TGTGCCAGCAGTGATCGAGGCACAGATACGCAGTATTTT. As protein: CASSDRGTDTQYF.

The chain joins TRBV2 to TRBJ1-6; D may be TRBD1 (5 bases). The germline V gene encodes CDR1 SNHLY and CDR2 FYNNEI. V was cut by 7 bases and J by 8 bases, with 12 bases left in between. CDR3 size: 13 residues. DNA of the CDR3: TGTGCCAGCAAGGGGTCGGGTGATTCACCCCTCCACTTT. This gives the protein CASKGSGDSPLHF.

This chain joins TRBV5-1 and TRBJ2-7, with 10 positions matching TRBD1. Germline CDR1 and CDR2: SGHRS and YFSETQ. The CDR3 is made up of 16 amino acids. Trimming took 2 bases from V and 1 from J; bases not matched to a gene: 6. CDR3 coding DNA: TGCGCCAGCAGCTTACCCGACAGGGGGCCGTCCTACGAGCAGTACTTC. Residues: CASSLPDRGPSYEQYF. Combining the CDR3 with reference TRBV5-1 and TRBJ2-7 gives the whole variable domain KAGVTQTPRYLIKTRGQQVTLSCSPISGHRSVSWYQQTPGQGLQFLFEYFSETQRNKGNFPGRFSGRQFSNSRSEMNVSTLELGDSALYLCASSLPDRGPSYEQYFGPGTRLTVT.

This rearrangement joins TRBV5-4 to TRBJ1-1; no firm D call. This CDR3 contains 13 residues. Trimming removed 2 bases from V and 7 bases from J, with 12 bases in between. The V gene's germline CDR1 is SGHNT and CDR2 YYREEE (reference sequence). The CDR3 DNA follows: TGTGCCAGCAGCTTTATCGACATCGGTGAAGCTTTCTTT. It encodes CASSFIDIGEAFF.

The genes are TRBV6-5 and TRBJ1-5, with D perhaps TRBD1 (5 bases). V was cut by 6 bases and J by 7 bases, with 16 bases left in between. CDR3 size: 14 residues. Per the germline V gene, CDR1 is MNHEY and CDR2 is SVGAGI. The CDR3 sequence: CASRERGGDQPQHF. The CDR3 DNA is TGTGCCAGCAGAGAGCGGGGGGGGGACCAGCCCCAGCATTTT.

V gene TRBV6-6 combines with J gene TRBJ1-2; D is unclear. From germline, CDR1 is MNHNY and CDR2 SVGAGI (reference sequence). Trimming removed 10 bases at V and 4 bases at J, with 7 bases between. This CDR3 has 10 residues. This CDR3 is CATSSYGYTF. For the CDR3, the DNA is TGTGCCACCTCCTCCTATGGCTACACCTTC.

The V and J genes are TRBV30 and TRBJ1-1, with D possibly TRBD1 on 5 matching bases. With 1 base removed from V and 4 bases from J, the gap between germline ends came to 19 bases. Germline CDR1 is GTSNPN and CDR2 is SVGIG (reference sequence). The CDR3 is 16 residues long. The CDR3 here is CAWSAGGTTWSTEAFF. Here the CDR3 DNA reads TGTGCCTGGAGTGCGGGAGGGACCACCTGGAGCACTGAAGCTTTCTTT. Full variable domain (remainder filled in from reference TRBV30 and TRBJ1-1): SQTIHQWPATLVQPVGSPLSLECTVEGTSNPNLYWYRQAAGRGLQLLFYSVGIGQISSEVPQNLSASRPQDRQFILSSKKLLLSDSGFYLCAWSAGGTTWSTEAFFGQGTRLTVV.

The genes are TRBV14 and TRBJ2-7; 9 nucleotides agree with TRBD2. Trimming at V came to 4 bases and at J to 0 bases, leaving 4 bases not matched to a gene. Looked up from germline, CDR1 is SGHDN and CDR2 is FVKESK. CDR3 length: 15 amino acids. The CDR3 region has the DNA TGTGCCAGCAGCCTTGCGGGAGGGGTCTCCTACGAGCAGTACTTC. Protein product: CASSLAGGVSYEQYF.

This rearrangement joins TRBV27 to TRBJ1-1; 11 bases align to TRBD1. Germline V lookup: CDR1 MNHEY, CDR2 SMNVEV (reference sequence). The length of the CDR3 is 14 residues. Unmatched junction bases numbered 5, after V lost 6 bases and J lost 5 bases. Here the CDR3 DNA reads TGTGCCAGCAGCTCCGGGACAGGGGGAACTGAAGCTTTCTTT. Translation: CASSSGTGGTEAFF.

As to this clone: Other nucleotide sequences from this sample produce the same CDR3. The CDR3 reads CASSPNRASSYNEQFF. CDR3 in DNA: TGTGCCAGCTCACCGAACAGGGCCTCCTCCTACAATGAGCAGTTCTTC. This chain joins TRBV18 and TRBJ2-1; tentative D call: TRBD1 (6 bases). Between the trimmed V and J ends, which lost 3 bases and 0 bases, there was a span of 12 bases. Germline lookup yields CDR1 KGHSH and CDR2 LQKENI. CDR3 length: 16 amino acids.

The V gene is TRBV7-2, the J gene TRBJ2-2; 11 bases align to TRBD2. The ends lost 4 bases at V and 6 bases at J; junction bases unmatched: 7. CDR1 SGHTA and CDR2 FQGNSA come from the germline V gene. The CDR3 loop spans 16 amino acids. Here the CDR3 DNA reads TGTGCCAGCAGCTCCCGTAGCGGGGGGGAGGCCGGGGAGCTGTTTTTT. Translated: CASSSRSGGEAGELFF.

This chain joins TRBV11-3 and TRBJ1-1, with D possibly matching TRBD1 (5 bases). Germline CDR1 reads SGHNT; CDR2 reads YENEEA. The CDR3 consists of 13 residues. Deletions cut 4 bases from V and 7 bases from J, with 13 bases between. The CDR3 coding sequence is TGTGCCAGCAGCTACGTCCGGGGGAGTGAAGCTTTCTTT. It codes for CASSYVRGSEAFF.

This clone showed up just once. The J gene is TRBJ2-1, the V gene TRBV7-3, with 9 bases aligning to TRBD2. V lost 3 bases to trimming and J lost 0 bases; unmatched junction nucleotides: 9. The CDR3 sequence is 18 residues long. Germline CDR1 and CDR2: SGHTA and FQGTGA. CDR3 in amino acids: CASSFQSGRFSSYNEQFF. The CDR3, as DNA: TGTGCCAGCAGCTTCCAAAGCGGGAGGTTTAGCTCCTACAATGAGCAGTTCTTC.

This chain links TRBV25-1 with TRBJ1-1; D remains ambiguous. Germline V gene lookup returns CDR1 MGHDK and CDR2 SYGVNS. The CDR3 covers 12 residues. V lost 6 bases and J 2 bases, leaving 7 bases between the germline ends. The CDR3 coding sequence is TGTGCCAGCAGGGGCCCCAACACTGAAGCTTTCTTT. This gives the protein CASRGPNTEAFF.

Turning to this clone: One junction end disagrees with the germline gene, perhaps due to a read error. The chain employs TRBV7-7 and TRBJ2-7, with TRBD2 as a possible D gene (7 bases). The CDR3 spans 15 residues. Germline CDR1 and CDR2: SSHAT and FNYEAQ (reference sequence). The CDR3 here is CASSPGLGGSYEQYF. DNA for the CDR3: TGTGCTAGCAGCCCTGGACTAGGGGGGTCCTACGAGCAGTACTTC.

The chain recombines TRBV6-6 with TRBJ2-2, with a tentative D call TRBD1 (6 bases). CDR3 length equals 15 residues. Per the germline V gene, CDR1 is MNHNY and CDR2 is SVGAGI (reference sequence). V gave up 7 bases and J gave up 1 base, with 13 bases separating them. The DNA of the CDR3 is TGTGCCAGCACCAACAGGGTGGGGAACACCGGGGAGCTGTTTTTT. It codes for CASTNRVGNTGELFF.

The CDR3 nucleotides are TGTGCCAGCAGCTTAGCGGGCAGCTATGGCTACACCTTC. It yields the protein CASSLAGSYGYTF. V is TRBV7-2 and J is TRBJ1-2; no clear D. The ends were cut back, 0 bases at V and 4 bases at J, with 6 bases in the middle. The CDR3 is made up of 13 amino acids. Germline V gene data show CDR1 as SGHTA and CDR2 as FQGNSA.

The V and J genes are TRBV2 and TRBJ1-5; perhaps TRBD1 as D (6 bases). CDR1 and CDR2 (germline): SNHLY, FYNNEI. This CDR3 has 14 amino acids. The ends were cut back, 4 bases at V and 5 bases at J, with 12 bases in the middle. CDR3 protein: CASSADRDHQPQHF. The CDR3 DNA follows: TGTGCCAGCAGTGCGGACAGAGATCATCAGCCCCAGCATTTT.

Turning to this clone: This sample includes further DNA sequences coding for the same CDR3. The J gene is TRBJ2-3, the V gene TRBV6-5, with 8 bases aligning to TRBD2. This CDR3 comprises 15 residues. V lost 2 bases and J lost 2; bases outside the gene matches: 3. CDR1 is MNHEY, CDR2 SVGAGI, per germline. Written as DNA, the CDR3 is TGTGCCAGCAGTTACGGGCGGGGGGACACAGATACGCAGTATTTT. Its translation is CASSYGRGDTDTQYF.

The chain employs TRBV5-1 and TRBJ2-2; TRBD1 matches at 8 bases. The CDR3 loop spans 14 amino acids. V dropped 6 bases and J dropped 0; count of bases not matched to a gene: 1. Germline V gene sequence: CDR1 SGHRS, CDR2 YFSETQ. The CDR3 DNA reads TGCGCCAGCACAGGGGGCGCGAACACCGGGGAGCTGTTTTTT. Its protein product is CASTGGANTGELFF.

This chain uses TRBV4-3 with TRBJ2-7; 8 positions agree with TRBD1. The CDR3 spans 14 residues. The germline CDR1 and CDR2 sequences are LGHNA and YSLEER. After removal of 0 bases from V and 5 bases from J, the junction contained 3 bases not matched to a gene. Here the CDR3 reads CASSQDPGGNEQYF. CDR3 DNA: TGCGCCAGCAGCCAAGATCCAGGGGGCAACGAGCAGTACTTC.

The rearrangement links TRBV5-4 to TRBJ2-5; TRBD2 matches at 13 bases. CDR3 length: 18 amino acids. J lost 5 bases, V lost 1 base, and 11 bases had no gene match. CDR1 is SGHNT and CDR2 is YYREEE in the germline V gene (reference sequence). CDR3: CASSLPLGLAGLNETQYF. The CDR3 nucleotides are TGTGCCAGCAGCTTGCCCTTGGGACTAGCGGGGCTAAATGAGACCCAGTACTTC.